This TCR beta chain comes out of a study of shared clonotypes between healthy human individuals. On the study more broadly: A couple of women and three men aged 18 to 49 made up the donors. General study results and limits: Clonotypes shared by all four donors outscored non-shared clonotypes in generation probability. A handful of donors showed sharing of around 5.3% of naive CD4 clonotypes.

Data came from immunoSEQ multiplex PCR; TCRdb stores just in-frame clones and leaves some out. The data contain under 2,000,000 clones, about 95% of them singletons. Naive CD8 cells lacked CD45RO and underwent positive selection for CCR7, leaving out terminally differentiated effector memory CD45RA+ cells. The CDR3 runs to 20 residues. Germline loops: CDR1 SGHNT, CDR2 YENEEA. Trimming cost V 0 bases and J 0 bases, with 22 bases left between them. A single count supports this clone. Its antigen is not identified. The chain has TRBV11-3 and TRBJ2-3; a possible D gene is TRBD1 (5 bases). Material: naive CD8+ T cells sorted from blood. The receptor comes from a man aged 18 to 30 in good health. CDR3 amino acids: CASSLDFKGPQGVSTDTQYF. CDR3 in DNA: TGTGCCAGCAGCTTAGATTTCAAGGGGCCACAAGGGGTAAGCACAGATACGCAGTATTTT.